The next 30 T cell receptor beta chains were all read from a single sample in a study of molecular identifiers for immune sequencing clone quantification. TCRdb processed the PCR reads anew with MiXCR; each CDR3 protein has one entry. The table has under 100,000 distinct CDR3 sequences, 20% to 30% seen once. The sample taken for sequencing was naive CD8+ T cells from blood, with Jurkat cell RNA spiked in. The subset: FACS-sorted CD8+CD4-CCR7+CD45RA+ naive T cells. The source of these receptors is a human donor in good health. Some libraries in this study had Jurkat cell RNA spiked in.

In this sample, this clonotype turned up once. A read error may explain this, as a much larger clone is one base away. This chain links TRBV20-1 with TRBJ1-3, with D uncertain. Between the trimmed V and J ends, which lost 2 bases and 3 bases, there was a span of 11 bases. From germline, CDR1 is DFQATT and CDR2 SNEGSKA (reference sequence). The CDR3 consists of 14 residues. This chain's CDR3 is CSARLAYFGNTIYF. CDR3 DNA sequence: TGCAGTGCTAGATTGGCTTACTTTGGAAACACCATATATTTT.

This chain connects TRBV28 to TRBJ1-4, with TRBD1 matching over 7 bases. The CDR3 runs 16 residues. Losses at the gene ends were 5 bases for V and 2 bases for J; bases not matched to a gene: 8. CDR1 MDHEN and CDR2 SYDVKM come from the germline V gene. The CDR3 bases are TGTGCCAGCAGTGGGACAGTGGGTTCCACTAATGAAAAACTGTTTTTT. Encoded protein: CASSGTVGSTNEKLFF.

About this clonotype: An end of the junction differs from the germline gene, which may be a read error. This chain joins TRBV6-5 and TRBJ1-1; tentatively, D is TRBD1 (6 bases). Germline V gene lookup returns CDR1 MNHEY and CDR2 SVGAGI. CDR3 size: 14 residues. The CDR3 loop is CASSFSGVSTEAFF. The CDR3 DNA is TGTGCCAGCAGTTTCTCAGGGGTCAGCACTGAAGCGTTCTTT.

V is TRBV4-2 and J is TRBJ2-3, with TRBD2 matching 9 bases. The ends lost 0 bases at V and 6 bases at J; junction bases unmatched: 13. Germline CDR1 and CDR2: LGHNA and YNFKEQ. The CDR3 loop spans 18 amino acids. The CDR3 reads CASSQDLGGRALRDTQYF. The DNA for the CDR3 is TGTGCCAGCAGCCAAGATCTTGGCGGGAGGGCCTTAAGGGATACGCAGTATTTT.

V gene TRBV14 combines with J gene TRBJ2-5; D is unclear. The V and J ends lost 0 bases and 1 base respectively, with 3 bases between them. Germline lookup yields CDR1 SGHDN and CDR2 FVKESK. CDR3 length: 13 amino acids. Here the CDR3 DNA reads TGTGCCAGCAGCCAAGAGCTCCAAGAGACCCAGTACTTC. Its protein is CASSQELQETQYF. The full variable domain, completed using reference TRBV14 and TRBJ2-5, is EAGVTQFPSHSVIEKGQTVTLRCDPISGHDNLYWYRRVMGKEIKFLLHFVKESKQDESGMPNNRFLAERTGGTYSTLKVQPAELEDSGVYFCASSQELQETQYFGPGTRLLVL.

The chain employs TRBV27 and TRBJ2-5; either TRBD1 or TRBD2 may supply D (5 bases each). CDR1 and CDR2 from the germline V gene are MNHEY and SMNVEV (reference sequence). V shed 5 bases and J shed 4 bases, with 20 bases lying between them. The length of the CDR3 is 16 residues. In DNA, the CDR3 is TGTGCCAGCAGTCCAGGGACCCTTGGATGGGGAGAGACCCAGTACTTC. Amino acids: CASSPGTLGWGETQYF.

This clonotype was recorded a few times. J is TRBJ2-3 and V is TRBV27; D is undetermined. CDR1 is MNHEY, CDR2 SMNVEV, per germline (reference sequence). The CDR3 covers 15 residues. V was clipped by 5 bases and J by 3 bases, with 15 bases between them. For the CDR3, the DNA is TGTGCCAGCAGTACGGAGACCAGTGGTACAGATACGCAGTATTTT. This encodes CASSTETSGTDTQYF.

This clonotype appeared a few times. CDR3 region: CASSAGTGSNQPQHF. In DNA form, the CDR3 reads TGTGCCAGCAGCGCCGGGACAGGTAGCAATCAGCCCCAGCATTTT. The V and J genes are TRBV11-2 and TRBJ1-5; TRBD1 matches 8 bases. CDR1 is SGHAT and CDR2 is FQNNGV in the germline V gene. Trimming at V came to 5 bases and at J to 0 bases, leaving 3 bases not matched to a gene. The length of the CDR3 is 15 residues.

The chain is built from TRBV28 and TRBJ2-3, with a possible D match to TRBD2 (7 bases). V was shortened by 6 bases and J by 5 bases, with 15 bases between the two germline ends. Germline-derived CDR1 and CDR2 are MDHEN and SYDVKM. CDR3 length equals 14 residues. The CDR3 protein is CASSWGGLVDTQYF. The CDR3 coding sequence is TGTGCCAGCAGCTGGGGGGGGCTGGTAGATACGCAGTATTTT.

The table lists this clonotype with a few counts. The chain couples TRBV6-6 to TRBJ2-1, with D perhaps TRBD2 (7 bases). V was clipped by 2 bases and J by 5 bases, with 13 bases between them. The germline CDR1 and CDR2 sequences are MNHNY and SVGAGI (reference sequence). This CDR3 is 15 amino acids long. The CDR3 is CASSYGGGANNEQFF. The CDR3 region has the DNA TGTGCCAGCAGTTACGGTGGGGGGGCTAACAATGAGCAGTTCTTC.

In its sample, this clonotype was seen many times. The rearrangement uses TRBV19 and TRBJ2-2; unclear D gene. Trimming removed 2 bases at V and 1 base at J, with 5 bases between. The CDR3 spans 14 residues. Germline values: CDR1 LNHDA, CDR2 SQIVND (reference sequence). CDR3 protein: CASSITRNTGELFF. CDR3 DNA sequence: TGTGCCAGTAGTATAACGCGGAACACCGGGGAGCTGTTTTTT.

The table lists this clonotype with a few counts. This chain connects TRBV2 to TRBJ2-7; 7 bases agree with TRBD2. V was clipped by 3 bases and J by 4 bases; unmatched bases: 3. The CDR3 length is 13 residues. Germline loops: CDR1 SNHLY, CDR2 FYNNEI. CDR3 in amino acids: CASSDLAEYEQYF. The CDR3 region has the DNA TGTGCCAGCAGTGATCTAGCGGAGTACGAGCAGTACTTC. Full variable domain (remainder filled in from reference TRBV2 and TRBJ2-7): EPEVTQTPSHQVTQMGQEVILRCVPISNHLYFYWYRQILGQKVEFLVSFYNNEISEKSEIFDDQFSVERPDGSNFTLKIRSTKLEDSAMYFCASSDLAEYEQYFGPGTRLTVT.

This clonotype appeared many times. J is TRBJ1-2 and V is TRBV6-6, with TRBD1 identical over 7 bases. The ends lost 11 bases at V and 3 bases at J; junction bases unmatched: 3. Germline assignment: CDR1 MNHNY and CDR2 SVGAGI (reference sequence). The CDR3 sequence is 11 residues long. CDR3 bases: TGTGCCGTTACAGGGGACTATGGCTACACCTTC. Encoded protein: CAVTGDYGYTF.

On this clonotype itself: This may come from a read error, since a much larger clone is one base off. The chain joins TRBV7-9 to TRBJ1-5; perhaps TRBD1 as D (5 bases). The CDR3 extends over 15 amino acids. The germline CDR1 and CDR2 sequences are SEHNR and FQNEAQ (reference sequence). The CDR3 region is CASSFETEPNQPQQF. CDR3 DNA sequence: TGTGCCAGCAGCTTCGAGACAGAACCTAATCAGCCCCAGCAGTTT. Drawing the rest from reference TRBV7-9 and TRBJ1-5, the complete variable domain is DTGVSQNPRHKITKRGQNVTFRCDPISEHNRLYWYRQTLGQGPEFLTYFQNEAQLEKSRLLSDRFSAERPKGSFSTLEIQRTEQGDSAMYLCASSFETEPNQPQQFGDGTRLSIL.

The table lists this clonotype with many counts. The chain is built from TRBV3-1 and TRBJ1-1; D perhaps matches TRBD1 (6 bases). The V end was cut by 5 bases, the J end by 3 bases, with 13 bases between. The germline V gene has CDR1 LGHDT and CDR2 YNNKEL (reference sequence). The CDR3 extends over 14 amino acids. CDR3 protein: CASSYGTPDTEAFF. In DNA, the CDR3 is TGTGCCAGCAGCTACGGGACACCCGACACTGAAGCTTTCTTT.

This clonotype showed up just once. A read error may explain this, as a much larger clone is one base away. The rearrangement links TRBV19 to TRBJ2-6; TRBD1 agrees at 8 bases. The length of the CDR3 is 17 residues. Germline CDR1 LNHDA, CDR2 SQIVND (reference sequence). CDR3 nucleotides: TGTGCCAGTAGTCAGGACAGGGCTTCGTACGGGGCCAACGTCCTGCCTTTC. This translates into CASSQDRASYGANVLPF. The whole variable domain, remainder taken from reference TRBV19 and TRBJ2-6, is DGGITQSPKYLFRKEGQNVTLSCEQNLNHDAMYWYRQDPGQGLRLIYYSQIVNDFQKGDIAEGYSVSREKKESFPLTVTSAQKNPTAFYLCASSQDRASYGANVLPFGAGSRLTVL.

About this clonotype itself: It is unclear where the CDR3 begins or ends on the DNA, so no DNA is shown, and the CDR3 is as TCRdb lists it. CDR3 in amino acids: CASSSPGVGIGNTLYF. V is TRBV7-2 and J is TRBJ1-3; TRBD1, the D gene given by the table, was not confirmed from the DNA. Counting both end residues, the CDR3 totals 16 amino acids. Germline assignment: CDR1 SGHTA and CDR2 FQGNSA.

On this clonotype itself: A much larger clone is a single base away; this may be a read error. The J gene is TRBJ1-6, the V gene TRBV4-1; 9 nucleotides line up with TRBD1. This CDR3 has 13 residues. The germline CDR1 and CDR2 sequences are MGHRA and YSYEKL. CDR3 bases: TGCACCAGCAGCCAGGACAGGGGTTCACCCCTCCACTTT. This gives the protein CTSSQDRGSPLHF.

In its sample, this clonotype was seen many times. The V and J genes are TRBV29-1 and TRBJ2-5; 16 positions agree with TRBD2. With 3 bases clipped from V and 4 bases from J, the junction kept 2 bases outside the gene matches. Germline loops: CDR1 SQVTM, CDR2 ANQGSEA. This CDR3 has 15 amino acids. DNA of the CDR3: TGCAGCGTTGAGGGGACTAGCGGGAGGGCAGAGACCCAGTACTTC. This encodes CSVEGTSGRAETQYF.

This clonotype was seen ten or more times. The chain employs TRBV28 and TRBJ1-1; D remains ambiguous. The CDR3 contains 12 residues. V lost 3 bases, J lost 1 base, and 3 bases lay in between. In germline, CDR1 is MDHEN, CDR2 SYDVKM. In DNA form, the CDR3 reads TGTGCCAGCAGTTTGAGGAACACTGAAGCTTTCTTT. Translated, it gives CASSLRNTEAFF.

This clonotype was detected ten times or more. The V call is TRBV5-6, the J call TRBJ2-3, with 10 bases fitting TRBD2. This CDR3 spans 16 amino acids. V trimming: 1 base; J trimming: 4 bases; junction bases outside the gene matches: 6. Germline V lookup: CDR1 SGHDT, CDR2 YYEEEE. CDR3 residues: CASSLYLAGVADTQYF. The DNA for the CDR3 is TGTGCCAGCAGCTTGTACCTAGCGGGAGTCGCAGATACGCAGTATTTT.

The chain recombines TRBV19 with TRBJ2-1, with no clear D. This CDR3 region has 15 residues. The germline CDR1 and CDR2 sequences are LNHDA and SQIVND (reference sequence). With 3 bases removed from V and 4 bases from J, the gap between germline ends came to 13 bases. This CDR3 reads CASSIFGRNYNEQFF. CDR3 bases: TGTGCCAGTAGTATCTTCGGACGGAATTACAATGAGCAGTTCTTC.

Concerning this clonotype itself: Compared with germline, one end of the junction differs, possibly owing to a read error. This chain uses TRBV7-6 with TRBJ2-7; D is unclear. This CDR3 has 13 residues. From germline, CDR1 is SGHVS and CDR2 FNYEAQ. CDR3 in amino acids: CASSLGTGYEQCF. In nucleotides, the CDR3 is TGTGCCAGCAGCTTAGGGACGGGCTACGAGCAGTGCTTC.

Details on this clonotype: A much larger clone differs from this one at a single base, so this may be a read error. The chain links TRBV6-2 or TRBV6-3 to TRBJ2-7, with D perhaps TRBD2 (6 bases). Trimming removed 6 bases from V and 3 bases from J, with 18 bases in between. The length of the CDR3 is 15 residues. Germline loops: CDR1 MNHEY, CDR2 SVGEGT. The CDR3 DNA is TGTGCCAGCAGCCCCGAGGGACTGCATAACTACGAGCAGTACTTC. It yields the protein CASSPEGLHNYEQYF.

The J gene is TRBJ2-1, the V gene TRBV30; 8 bases match TRBD2. The CDR3 loop spans 16 amino acids. From germline, CDR1 is GTSNPN and CDR2 SVGIG (reference sequence). The V segment lost 0 bases and the J segment 2 bases; nucleotides outside the gene matches: 6. As DNA, the CDR3 is TGTGCCTGGAGTGTAGGAGCGGGGGCCACCTACAATGAGCAGTTCTTC. Its translation: CAWSVGAGATYNEQFF.

The sample holds many counts of this clonotype. V and J are TRBV27 and TRBJ1-1; D is ambiguous. The CDR3 covers 11 residues. The V gene's germline CDR1 is MNHEY and CDR2 SMNVEV (reference sequence). Between the trimmed V and J ends, which lost 8 bases and 7 bases, there was a span of 11 bases. As DNA, the CDR3 is TGTGCCAGCGGGCATTCCCTTGAAGCTTTCTTT. Its protein is CASGHSLEAFF.

The rearrangement joins TRBV13 to TRBJ1-5; D ambiguous. CDR1 PRHDT and CDR2 FYEKMQ come from the germline V gene (reference sequence). The CDR3 is 20 residues long. Trimming pared 0 bases from V and 5 bases from J, leaving 26 bases between. CDR3 nucleotides: TGTGCCAGCAGCTTAGGAGGCCTACCCGACGCTAGGGCTCTCGATCAGCCCCAGCATTTT. Amino acid sequence: CASSLGGLPDARALDQPQHF.

The gene calls are TRBV12-3 or TRBV12-4 and TRBJ2-7, with TRBD1 matching over 10 bases. The CDR3 loop spans 15 amino acids. After removal of 4 bases from V and 4 bases from J, the junction contained 7 bases not matched to a gene. The CDR3 bases are TGTGCCAGCAGTTCATCCGGGACAGGGGCTTACGAGCAGTACTTC. Translated: CASSSSGTGAYEQYF.

A word on this clonotype: A much larger clone sits a single nucleotide away, making a read error possible. The V and J genes are TRBV20-1 and TRBJ2-3; D gene uncertain. The CDR3 has 14 residues. The germline V gene has CDR1 DFQATT and CDR2 SNEGSKA (reference sequence). CDR3 DNA sequence: TGCAGTGCTAGAGATCGGGCGGAGTCAGATACGCCGTATTTT. Residues: CSARDRAESDTPYF.

This clonotype appeared a few times. The rearrangement joins TRBV2 to TRBJ2-2; a weak D match, TRBD2 (5 bases). This CDR3 has 13 amino acids. CDR1 is SNHLY, CDR2 FYNNEI, per germline. V shed 4 bases and J shed 5 bases, with 8 bases lying between them. The CDR3 region is CASSAGSTGELFF. The CDR3 DNA is TGTGCCAGCAGTGCGGGGTCGACCGGGGAGCTGTTTTTT.